The 27 T cell receptor beta chains below were found in one sample sequenced in a study of shared clonotypes between healthy human individuals. Only in-frame clones appear in the TCRdb table, and some are missing; sequencing was by immunoSEQ multiplex PCR. Seen here are 950,000 to 1,100,000 clones, 75% to 80% observed once, and the top ten hold more than 0.55%. Sequencing input: memory CD4+ T cells from PBMCs. Regarding subset: CD45RA-negative fraction. All receptors derive from a man younger than 30 in good health. Some clones in this sample may be carry-over from other donors' samples.

V usage is TRBV28 and J usage is TRBJ2-1; 10 nucleotides align to TRBD1. CDR1 is MDHEN and CDR2 is SYDVKM in the germline V gene. The CDR3 runs 19 residues. J gave up 9 bases and V 2 bases, and 19 bases lay outside the gene matches. The CDR3 loop reads CASSLILTSRQGARGEQFF. In DNA form, the CDR3 reads TGTGCCAGCAGTTTAATCCTCACATCCCGACAGGGGGCGCGAGGTGAGCAGTTCTTC.

As for this clone: Given a much more abundant clone one base away, this may be a read error. The same CDR3 also results from other DNA sequences found in this sample. The rearrangement joins TRBV5-1 to TRBJ2-5; D possibly corresponds to TRBD2 (5 bases). Germline V gene sequence: CDR1 SGHRS, CDR2 YFSETQ. The CDR3 extends over 15 amino acids. The CDR3 nucleotides read TGCGCCAGCAGCCCCCCTAGGACTGACCAAGAGACTCAGTACTTC. This translates into CASSPPRTDQETQYF. The complete variable domain, with remaining parts taken from reference TRBV5-1 and TRBJ2-5, reads KAGVTQTPRYLIKTRGQQVTLSCSPISGHRSVSWYQQTPGQGLQFLFEYFSETQRNKGNFPGRFSGRQFSNSRSEMNVSTLELGDSALYLCASSPPRTDQETQYFGPGTRLLVL.

The chain joins TRBV7-3 to TRBJ2-1; 9 positions match TRBD2. CDR3 length: 17 residues. The V gene end was trimmed by 5 bases and the J gene end by 0 bases; junction bases not matched to a gene: 8. The germline V gene encodes CDR1 SGHTA and CDR2 FQGTGA. CDR3 in amino acids: CASSTPTSGSSYNEQFF. The CDR3 nucleotides are TGTGCCAGCAGCACCCCGACTAGCGGAAGCTCCTACAATGAGCAGTTCTTC.

As concerns this clone: This sequence may be a read error, since a much larger clone differs from it by one base. This chain connects TRBV28 to TRBJ1-6, with 7 bases lining up with TRBD1. The ends lost 7 bases at V and 10 bases at J; junction bases unmatched: 13. CDR3 length: 15 amino acids. The germline V gene encodes CDR1 MDHEN and CDR2 SYDVKM. In nucleotides, the CDR3 is TGTGCCAGCAACCCACCGGGACAGCGTATCTCACCCCTCCACTTT. Amino acids: CASNPPGQRISPLHF.

Of note for this clone: Different DNA sequences within this sample yield the same CDR3. The V gene is TRBV5-1, the J gene TRBJ2-5, with a weak D call TRBD2 (6 bases). With 5 bases removed from V and 1 base from J, the gap between germline ends came to 9 bases. The germline gives CDR1 SGHRS, CDR2 YFSETQ. The CDR3 totals 13 residues. DNA of the CDR3: TGCGCCAGCAGGGCGGGACTCCAAGAGACCCAGTACTTC. This gives the protein CASRAGLQETQYF.

The chain uses TRBV2 and TRBJ2-1; 8 bases are shared with TRBD2. Trimming at V came to 7 bases and at J to 4 bases, leaving 12 bases not matched to a gene. The CDR3 is 16 amino acids. Germline assignment: CDR1 SNHLY and CDR2 FYNNEI. The CDR3 spells CASTMGAGGGYNEQFF. The CDR3 DNA reads as TGTGCCAGCACCATGGGTGCGGGAGGAGGTTACAATGAGCAGTTCTTC.

The genes are TRBV19 and TRBJ1-5; D may be TRBD1 (5 bases). Germline V gene sequence: CDR1 LNHDA, CDR2 SQIVND (reference sequence). V dropped 10 bases and J dropped 5 bases, with 15 bases sitting between them. The length of the CDR3 is 13 residues. This CDR3 is CAMSRQGDQPQHF. The CDR3 DNA reads as TGTGCCATGTCCCGGCAGGGTGATCAGCCCCAGCATTTT.

The chain couples TRBV7-8 to TRBJ2-7; TRBD1 is a possible D gene (5 bases). The length of the CDR3 is 14 residues. Between the trimmed V and J ends, which lost 3 bases and 0 bases, there was a span of 9 bases. Germline values: CDR1 SGHVS, CDR2 FQNEAQ. In nucleotides, the CDR3 is TGTGCCAGCAGCTTGACAGCCACCTCCTACGAGCAGTACTTC. Translated: CASSLTATSYEQYF.

A remark on this clone: At one of its ends the junction is not consistent with the germline gene, which may arise from a read error. This chain uses TRBV29-1 with TRBJ1-2, with D perhaps matching TRBD1 (6 bases). The CDR3 spans 13 residues. Germline V gene lookup returns CDR1 SQVTM and CDR2 ANQGSEA. For the CDR3, the DNA is TGCAGCGTGGAAGACAGGAGTAACTATGGCTACACCTTC. Protein product: CSVEDRSNYGYTF.

This chain uses TRBV5-1 with TRBJ2-2; 7 bases fit TRBD1. V lost 7 bases and J lost 2; bases outside the gene matches: 5. This CDR3 contains 14 residues. Germline CDR1 SGHRS, CDR2 YFSETQ. The CDR3 protein is CASAWDSNTGELFF. The CDR3 bases are TGCGCCAGCGCCTGGGACAGTAACACCGGGGAGCTGTTTTTT. The whole variable domain, filled in from reference TRBV5-1 and TRBJ2-2, reads KAGVTQTPRYLIKTRGQQVTLSCSPISGHRSVSWYQQTPGQGLQFLFEYFSETQRNKGNFPGRFSGRQFSNSRSEMNVSTLELGDSALYLCASAWDSNTGELFFGEGSRLTVL.

The chain links TRBV28 to TRBJ1-1, with 7 nucleotides matching TRBD1. The V gene end was trimmed by 5 bases and the J gene end by 1 base; junction bases not matched to a gene: 13. This CDR3 is 17 amino acids long. Per germline, CDR1 MDHEN and CDR2 SYDVKM. CDR3 coding DNA: TGTGCCAGCAGTATAGCTGGGGTGGGACAGACGAACACTGAAGCTTTCTTT. Translated: CASSIAGVGQTNTEAFF.

This clone appeared a single time. This chain uses TRBV7-2 with TRBJ2-5; 13 bases align to TRBD2. Trimming cost V 4 bases and J 9 bases; bases outside gene matches: 8. The germline gives CDR1 SGHTA, CDR2 FQGNSA. This CDR3 region has 15 residues. The CDR3: CASSYTSGRARSQYF. The CDR3 DNA reads as TGTGCCAGCAGCTATACTAGCGGGAGGGCCCGGTCCCAGTACTTC.

The chain joins TRBV4-1 to TRBJ2-5, with D unclear. The CDR3 has 12 residues. Germline loops: CDR1 MGHRA, CDR2 YSYEKL. Trimming cost V 8 bases and J 5 bases, with 12 bases left between them. The chain's CDR3 is CASSFSRETQYF. In nucleotides, the CDR3 is TGCGCCAGCTCCTTCTCCCGGGAGACCCAGTACTTC.

Of note for this clone: This CDR3 is also generated by other DNA sequences in the sample. V is TRBV7-2 and J is TRBJ1-5; D gene unclear. Trimming cost V 1 base and J 7 bases, with 5 bases left between them. Germline-derived CDR1 and CDR2 are SGHTA and FQGNSA. The CDR3 loop spans 12 amino acids. The CDR3 bases are TGTGCCAGCAGCTTAGTCGGGCAGCCCCAGCATTTT. Translated, it gives CASSLVGQPQHF. Supplemented by reference TRBV7-2 and TRBJ1-5, the full variable domain reads GAGVSQSPSNKVTEKGKDVELRCDPISGHTALYWYRQSLGQGLEFLIYFQGNSAPDKSGLPSDRFSAERTGGSVSTLTIQRTQQEDSAVYLCASSLVGQPQHFGDGTRLSIL.

Concerning this clone: With a much larger clone just one base away, this may be a read error. The same CDR3 also results from other DNA sequences found in this sample. V gene TRBV5-1 combines with J gene TRBJ2-3; D might be TRBD2 (5 bases). This CDR3 region has 14 residues. The germline CDR1 and CDR2 sequences are SGHRS and YFSETQ. V gave up 1 base and J gave up 0 bases, with 6 bases separating them. CDR3 DNA sequence: TGCGCCAGCAGCTTGCGGACTAGCACAGATACGCAGTATTTT. Protein sequence: CASSLRTSTDTQYF.

The CDR3 DNA reads as TGTGCCAGCAGCCGGGACACTCGGGCTCTGTACAATGAGCAGTTCTTC. Translating it yields CASSRDTRALYNEQFF. The V gene is TRBV7-9, the J gene TRBJ2-1; possible D gene TRBD1, 6 bases. V shed 5 bases and J shed 4 bases, with 18 bases lying between them. This CDR3 contains 16 residues. Germline V CDR1 and CDR2: SEHNR, FQNEAQ (reference sequence).

The V gene is TRBV18, the J gene TRBJ2-4, with TRBD2 as a possible D gene (6 bases). This CDR3 comprises 15 residues. Trimming removed 0 bases from V and 4 bases from J, with 10 bases in between. Germline CDR1 and CDR2: KGHSH and LQKENI. CDR3 sequence reads: CASSPPGSEKNIQYF. The DNA for the CDR3 is TGTGCCAGCTCACCACCCGGGAGCGAGAAAAACATTCAGTACTTC.

The CDR3 DNA reads TGTGCCAGCAGCTTGTACGCGAACTATGGCTACACCTTC. Residues: CASSLYANYGYTF. The chain has TRBV5-4 and TRBJ1-2, with D unresolved. Per germline, CDR1 SGHNT and CDR2 YYREEE (reference sequence). This CDR3 has 13 residues. Trimming pared 1 base from V and 2 bases from J, leaving 6 bases between.

J is TRBJ2-7 and V is TRBV5-4; D is tentatively TRBD1 or TRBD2 (6 bases each). Germline assignment: CDR1 SGHNT and CDR2 YYREEE (reference sequence). V lost 4 bases to trimming and J lost 1 base, with 18 bases between them. The CDR3 has 16 amino acids. The CDR3 loop reads CASSPGGTLYSYEQYF. DNA of the CDR3: TGTGCCAGCAGCCCGGGCGGGACACTCTATTCCTACGAGCAGTACTTC.

The V call is TRBV7-8, the J call TRBJ2-5, with 9 bases fitting TRBD1. Germline CDR1 reads SGHVS; CDR2 reads FQNEAQ. This CDR3 contains 15 residues. V lost 1 base and J lost 2; bases outside the gene matches: 2. The CDR3: CASSLVGQGQETQYF. For the CDR3, the DNA is TGTGCCAGCAGCTTAGTGGGACAGGGACAAGAGACCCAGTACTTC.

The chain employs TRBV5-1 and TRBJ1-1, with D perhaps matching TRBD1 (5 bases). Trimming removed 0 bases from V and 0 bases from J, with 15 bases in between. The germline gives CDR1 SGHRS, CDR2 YFSETQ. The CDR3 spans 17 residues. The CDR3 region has the DNA TGCGCCAGCAGCTTGGGGGGGAACCCTGGGATGAACACTGAAGCTTTCTTT. It translates to CASSLGGNPGMNTEAFF.

This chain connects TRBV10-1 to TRBJ2-7; D call uncertain. This CDR3 is 13 amino acids long. Looked up from germline, CDR1 is WNHNN and CDR2 is SYGVQD (reference sequence). Trimming pared 2 bases from V and 7 bases from J, leaving 12 bases between. CDR3 loop: CASSEPPLREQYF. CDR3 nucleotide sequence: TGCGCCAGCAGTGAGCCGCCACTCCGGGAGCAGTACTTC.

The chain carries TRBV30 and TRBJ2-2, with 7 bases identical to TRBD2. Germline CDR1 and CDR2: GTSNPN and SVGIG (reference sequence). This CDR3 has 15 amino acids. Germline trimming cut 1 base from V and 3 bases from J; bases unmatched to any gene: 5. CDR3 sequence reads: CAWSERLADTGELFF. The DNA for the CDR3 is TGTGCCTGGAGTGAAAGGCTAGCGGACACCGGGGAGCTGTTTTTT.

This clone was seen once. Since a far larger clone is one base different, this is likely a read error. Without the conserved terminal phenylalanine or tryptophan, this CDR3 likely stems from a read error. The chain recombines TRBV4-1 with TRBJ1-1, with TRBD1 matching 7 bases. Germline values: CDR1 MGHRA, CDR2 YSYEKL. J lost 1 base, V lost 4 bases, and 3 bases had no gene match. The CDR3 extends over 14 amino acids. The CDR3 sequence is CASSPGQQNTEAFL. The CDR3 nucleotides read TGCGCCAGCAGCCCGGGACAGCAGAACACTGAAGCTTTCCTT.

V and J are TRBV5-1 and TRBJ2-6; 11 bases agree with TRBD1. Germline V lookup: CDR1 SGHRS, CDR2 YFSETQ. V lost 4 bases and J lost 0; bases outside the gene matches: 6. CDR3 length: 18 residues. The CDR3 DNA sequence: TGCGCCAGCAGCGTTACCGGGACAGGGGGCTCTGGGGCCAACGTCCTGACTTTC. This gives the protein CASSVTGTGGSGANVLTF. The full variable domain, rest sourced from reference TRBV5-1 and TRBJ2-6, is KAGVTQTPRYLIKTRGQQVTLSCSPISGHRSVSWYQQTPGQGLQFLFEYFSETQRNKGNFPGRFSGRQFSNSRSEMNVSTLELGDSALYLCASSVTGTGGSGANVLTFGAGSRLTVL.

The chain employs TRBV27 and TRBJ2-3, with D unresolved. The V and J ends lost 3 bases and 4 bases respectively, with 11 bases between them. This CDR3 spans 14 amino acids. Germline CDR1 is MNHEY and CDR2 is SMNVEV (reference sequence). CDR3 protein: CASSFRSFPDTQYF. The CDR3 DNA reads TGTGCCAGCAGTTTTAGATCTTTCCCAGATACGCAGTATTTT.

The V gene is TRBV2, the J gene TRBJ1-1; D perhaps matches TRBD1 (6 bases). Per the germline V gene, CDR1 is SNHLY and CDR2 is FYNNEI. Trimming left V 8 bases short and J 5 bases short, with 15 bases between. This CDR3 is 13 amino acids long. The CDR3 is CASSGGAQTEAFF. In DNA, the CDR3 is TGTGCCAGCTCCGGGGGGGCTCAAACTGAAGCTTTCTTT. The full variable domain, in which reference TRBV2 and TRBJ1-1 provide the parts outside the CDR3, is EPEVTQTPSHQVTQMGQEVILRCVPISNHLYFYWYRQILGQKVEFLVSFYNNEISEKSEIFDDQFSVERPDGSNFTLKIRSTKLEDSAMYFCASSGGAQTEAFFGQGTRLTVV.